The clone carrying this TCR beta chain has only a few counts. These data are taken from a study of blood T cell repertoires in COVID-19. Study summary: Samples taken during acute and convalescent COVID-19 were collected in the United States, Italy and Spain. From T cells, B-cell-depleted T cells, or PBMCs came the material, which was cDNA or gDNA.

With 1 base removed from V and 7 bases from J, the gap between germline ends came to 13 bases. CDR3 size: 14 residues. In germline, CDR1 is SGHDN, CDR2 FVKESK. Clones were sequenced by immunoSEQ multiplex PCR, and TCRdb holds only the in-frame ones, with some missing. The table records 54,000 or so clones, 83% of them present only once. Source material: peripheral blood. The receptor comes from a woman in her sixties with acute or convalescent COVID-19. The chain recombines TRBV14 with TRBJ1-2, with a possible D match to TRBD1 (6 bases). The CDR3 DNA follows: TGTGCCAGCAGCCAAGTAGCTGGGGGCTTTGGCTACACCTTC. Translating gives CASSQVAGGFGYTF.